This is a list of T cell receptor beta chains from one sample in a study of cytomegalovirus exposure and HLA in healthy donors. Sequencing was performed with immunoSEQ multiplex PCR; in TCRdb, only in-frame clones are kept and a portion is missing. This sample carries more than 90,000 clones, around 86% of them seen once, and the ten largest clones take roughly 4%. Input material: PBMCs. The receptors derive from a woman in her seventies in good health and CMV-seropositive. CDR3s include the opening cysteine and the closing phenylalanine or tryptophan. Fields, in order: CDR3 protein, V gene, J gene.

CASSTVGYQPQHF	TRBV28	TRBJ1-5
CASSEPDRDNSPLHF	TRBV25-1	TRBJ1-6
CASSKEAGSLDSPLHF	TRBV21-1	TRBJ1-6
CASSATQGQETQYF	TRBV9	TRBJ2-5
CASSLDRGLTEAFF	TRBV5-4	TRBJ1-1
CASSLDTSGNYEQYF	TRBV5-1	TRBJ2-7
CASSLRRSGGSNTEAFF	TRBV28	TRBJ1-1
CASSADRYSYEQYF	TRBV7-2	NA
CASSSQGSDTQYF	TRBV7-2	TRBJ2-3
CASSQGQTVSGNTIYF	TRBV4-1	TRBJ1-3
CAISEPRQGLRDEQYF	TRBV10-3	TRBJ2-7
CASSMGHLYEQYF	TRBV19	TRBJ2-7
CASGLGTDNEKLFF	TRBV12-5	TRBJ1-4
CASTLAGVSGELFF	TRBV7-9	TRBJ2-2
CASSLEGGTITDTQYF	TRBV7-6	TRBJ2-3
CASSLTGRRLDSTEAFF	TRBV7-3	TRBJ1-1
CASAPQGGETQYF	TRBV19	TRBJ2-5
CASRLGGLEQYF	TRBV5-6	TRBJ2-7
CASSPSSGSNIQYF	TRBV5-1	TRBJ2-4
CASSLGSGNQPQHF	TRBV28	TRBJ1-5
CASSTKGQGILSTGELFF	TRBV27	TRBJ2-2
CASSLQINQPQHF	TRBV11-2	TRBJ1-5
CASIKTGGDYEQYF	TRBV28	NA
CASSSDRGLGLFF	TRBV5-1	TRBJ1-4
CASSPTRASGNEQYF	TRBV4-2	TRBJ2-7
CASSLTQGQGGKQYF	TRBV4-1	TRBJ2-7
CASSTSGTNTDTQYF	TRBV9	TRBJ2-3
CASSHPGLAASEQFF	TRBV5-1	TRBJ2-1
CAWSVPRTGRNTEAFF	TRBV30	TRBJ1-1
CASSSAGGRGLSEQYF	TRBV5-1	TRBJ2-7
CALRGDEQETQYF	TRBV7-3	TRBJ2-5
CASSLYCDRGEQFF	TRBV27	TRBJ2-1
CASSQDTAGGGMNSPLHF	TRBV4-3	TRBJ1-6
CATSSRTGQPQHF	TRBV15	TRBJ1-5
CASSREGGYNEQFF	TRBV7-9	TRBJ2-1
CASRPSGINYEQYF	TRBV5-4	TRBJ2-7
CASASGSTDTQYF	TRBV25-1	TRBJ2-3
CASSQFMVPGGTGELFF	TRBV11-3	TRBJ2-2
CASSRSRDRYEQYF	TRBV7-2	NA
CASSEKTGVETQYF	TRBV7-9	TRBJ2-5